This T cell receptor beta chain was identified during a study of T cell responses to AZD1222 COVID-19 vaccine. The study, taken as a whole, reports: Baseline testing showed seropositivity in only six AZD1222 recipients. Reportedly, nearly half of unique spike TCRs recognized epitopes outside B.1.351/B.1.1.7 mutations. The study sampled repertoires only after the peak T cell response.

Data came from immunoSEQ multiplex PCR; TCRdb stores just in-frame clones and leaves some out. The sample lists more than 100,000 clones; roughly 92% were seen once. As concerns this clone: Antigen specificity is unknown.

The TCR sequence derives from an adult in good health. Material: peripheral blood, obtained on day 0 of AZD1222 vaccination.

CDR3 bases: TGCGCCAGCAGCCGAGAGGGACAGCCTCACAATCAGCCCCAGCATTTT. Protein product: CASSREGQPHNQPQHF. The chain carries TRBV4-1 and TRBJ1-5; 7 nucleotides line up with TRBD1. The CDR3 spans 16 residues. Germline V gene lookup returns CDR1 MGHRA and CDR2 YSYEKL. V was pared by 4 bases and J by 3 bases, with 9 bases of the junction left unmatched.